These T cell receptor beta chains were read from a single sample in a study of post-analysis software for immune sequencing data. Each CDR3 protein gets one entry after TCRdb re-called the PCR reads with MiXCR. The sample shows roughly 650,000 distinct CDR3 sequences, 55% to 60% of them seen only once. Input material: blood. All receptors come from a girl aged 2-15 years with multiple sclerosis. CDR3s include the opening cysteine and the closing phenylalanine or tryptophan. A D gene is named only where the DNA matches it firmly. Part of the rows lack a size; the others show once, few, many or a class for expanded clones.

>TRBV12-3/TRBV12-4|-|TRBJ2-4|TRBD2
CASSPSGGAGNIQYF
TGTGCCAGCAGTCCCAGCGGGGGGGCCGGAAACATTCAGTACTTC
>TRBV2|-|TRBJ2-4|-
CASLSGGPKNIQYF
TGTGCCAGCCTCTCTGGGGGCCCCAAAAACATTCAGTACTTC
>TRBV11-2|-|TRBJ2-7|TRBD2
CASSPRLTSGVVDEQYF
TGTGCCAGCAGCCCACGCTTGACTAGCGGTGTCGTCGACGAGCAGTACTTC
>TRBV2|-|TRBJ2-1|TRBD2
CASSALAGHNEQFF
TGTGCCAGCAGTGCACTAGCGGGACACAATGAGCAGTTCTTC
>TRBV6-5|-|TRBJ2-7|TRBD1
CASSYPLATGGDEQYF
TGTGCCAGCAGTTACCCCCTGGCGACAGGGGGCGACGAGCAGTACTTC
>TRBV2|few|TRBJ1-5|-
CASISAVNQPQHF
TGTGCCAGCATCTCGGCAGTCAATCAGCCCCAGCATTTT
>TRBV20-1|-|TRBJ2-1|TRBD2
CSASRWGLAGPVTKRDEQFF
TGCAGTGCTAGCAGGTGGGGACTAGCGGGACCAGTTACCAAAAGAGATGAGCAGTTCTTC
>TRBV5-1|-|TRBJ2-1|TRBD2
CASRGTSERGNEQFF
TGCGCCAGCAGGGGGACTAGCGAGAGGGGTAATGAGCAGTTCTTC
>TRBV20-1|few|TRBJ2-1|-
CSARRTANNEQFF
TGCAGTGCGCGAAGGACAGCTAACAATGAGCAGTTCTTC
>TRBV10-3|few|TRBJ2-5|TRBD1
CAIKGQQETQYF
TGTGCCATCAAGGGACAGCAAGAGACCCAGTACTTC
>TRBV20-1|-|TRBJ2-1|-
CSARDVMTGGSYNEQFF
TGCAGTGCTAGAGATGTTATGACGGGTGGCTCCTACAATGAGCAGTTCTTC
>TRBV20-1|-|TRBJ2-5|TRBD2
CSATKATSGSETQYF
TGCAGTGCTACAAAGGCAACTAGCGGGTCAGAGACCCAGTACTTC
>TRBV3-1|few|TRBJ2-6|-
CASSQDSPGTLGANVLTF
TGTGCCAGCAGCCAAGATAGTCCGGGCACTTTAGGGGCCAACGTCCTGACTTTC
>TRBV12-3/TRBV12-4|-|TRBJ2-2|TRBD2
CASSPPNSGTGELFF
TGTGCCAGCAGTCCGCCAAATAGCGGGACCGGGGAGCTGTTTTTT
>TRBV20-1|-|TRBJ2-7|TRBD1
CSAGRTGPYEQYF
TGCAGTGCGGGCCGGACAGGGCCCTACGAGCAGTACTTC
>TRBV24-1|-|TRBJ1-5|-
CATLKRGQPQHF
TGTGCCACCTTAAAGAGGGGTCAGCCCCAGCATTTT
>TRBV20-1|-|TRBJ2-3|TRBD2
CSAGAGGKRTDTQYF
TGCAGTGCTGGAGCGGGAGGAAAACGCACAGATACGCAGTATTTT
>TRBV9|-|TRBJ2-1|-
CASSVGGGAYNEQFF
TGTGCCAGCAGCGTAGGCGGCGGGGCGTACAATGAGCAGTTCTTC
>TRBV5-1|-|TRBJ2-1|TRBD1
CASSLAVKGALVNEQFF
TGCGCCAGCAGCTTGGCGGTTAAGGGGGCTTTGGTCAATGAGCAGTTCTTC
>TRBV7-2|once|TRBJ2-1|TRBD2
CASSLGLAGVGNEQFF
TGTGCCAGCAGCTTGGGACTAGCGGGAGTAGGCAATGAGCAGTTCTTC
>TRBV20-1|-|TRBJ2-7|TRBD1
CSAPDRATYEQYF
TGCAGTGCTCCCGACAGGGCAACCTACGAGCAGTACTTC
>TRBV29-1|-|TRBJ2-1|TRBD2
CSSVAGDNEQFF
TGCAGCTCCGTAGCGGGAGACAATGAGCAGTTCTTC
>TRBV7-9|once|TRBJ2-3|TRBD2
CASSLSRSGGTSTDTQYF
TGTGCCAGCAGCCTTTCCAGGAGCGGGGGAACTAGCACAGATACGCAGTATTTT
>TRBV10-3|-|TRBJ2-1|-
CAISDNSYEQFF
TGTGCCATCAGTGACAACTCCTACGAGCAGTTCTTC
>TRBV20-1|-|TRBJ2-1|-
CSARGGIPGVGEQFF
TGCAGTGCTAGAGGAGGAATCCCAGGGGTTGGTGAGCAGTTCTTC
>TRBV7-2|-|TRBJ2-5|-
CATSVGSIETQYF
TGTGCCACCAGTGTAGGGAGTATTGAGACCCAGTACTTC
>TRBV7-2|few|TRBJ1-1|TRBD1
CASSSVGYRGGTEAFF
TGTGCCAGCAGCTCTGTGGGCTACAGGGGGGGAACTGAAGCTTTCTTT
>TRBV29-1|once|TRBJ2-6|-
CSVEARVSGANVLTF
TGCAGCGTTGAGGCCAGGGTCTCTGGGGCCAACGTCCTGACTTTC
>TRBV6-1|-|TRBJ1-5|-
CASSEREGNQPQHF
TGTGCCAGCAGTGAAAGGGAAGGCAATCAGCCCCAGCATTTT
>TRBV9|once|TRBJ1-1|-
CASKEACNTEAFF
TGTGCCAGCAAGGAGGCGTGCAACACTGAAGCTTTCTTT
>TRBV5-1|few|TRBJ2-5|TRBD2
CASSPPTSGSLQETQYF
TGCGCCAGCAGCCCGCCGACTAGCGGGAGCCTCCAAGAGACCCAGTACTTC
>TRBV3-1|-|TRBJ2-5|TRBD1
CASSQEPGQGIQETQYF
TGTGCCAGCAGCCAAGAACCGGGACAGGGCATCCAAGAGACCCAGTACTTC
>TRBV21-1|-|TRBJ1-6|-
CASSKVGRGRAWGSPLHF
TGTGCCAGCAGCAAAGTGGGCAGGGGAAGGGCATGGGGTTCACCCCTCCACTTT
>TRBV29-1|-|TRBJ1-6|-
CSVGEGWNSPLHF
TGCAGCGTTGGGGAGGGCTGGAACTCACCCCTCCACTTT
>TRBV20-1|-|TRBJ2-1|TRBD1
CSANLNRGNEQFF
TGCAGTGCCAACCTCAACAGGGGTAATGAGCAGTTCTTC
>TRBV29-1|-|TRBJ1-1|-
CSSRDGRHTEAFF
TGCAGCTCAAGGGACGGCCGGCACACTGAAGCTTTCTTT
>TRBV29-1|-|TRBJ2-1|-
CSVDQGSEYNEQFF
TGCAGCGTTGATCAAGGCAGTGAGTACAATGAGCAGTTCTTC
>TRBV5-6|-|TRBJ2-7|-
CASSLLSGTLEQYF
TGTGCCAGCAGCTTGTTATCCGGGACACTCGAGCAGTACTTC
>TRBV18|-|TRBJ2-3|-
CASSPSGRRQPFTDTQYF
TGTGCCAGCTCACCAAGCGGTCGGCGACAGCCCTTCACAGATACGCAGTATTTT
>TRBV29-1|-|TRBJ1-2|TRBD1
CSVDGTDSYGYTF
TGCAGCGTTGACGGGACAGACTCCTATGGCTACACCTTC
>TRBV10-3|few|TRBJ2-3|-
CAISGGSTDTQYF
TGTGCCATCAGTGGCGGTAGCACAGATACGCAGTATTTT
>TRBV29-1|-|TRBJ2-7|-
CSVQNFSGEQYF
TGCAGCGTCCAGAATTTCTCGGGCGAGCAGTACTTC
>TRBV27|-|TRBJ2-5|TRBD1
CASSSPTGGGETQYF
TGTGCCAGCAGTTCACCGACAGGGGGAGGGGAGACCCAGTACTTC
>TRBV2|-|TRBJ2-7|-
CASGRDRYEQYF
TGTGCCAGCGGAAGGGACCGATACGAGCAGTACTTC
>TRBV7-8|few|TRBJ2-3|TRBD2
CASSYGTSEADTQYF
TGTGCCAGCAGCTACGGGACTAGCGAGGCAGATACGCAGTATTTT
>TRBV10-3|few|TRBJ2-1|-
CAISEYNEQFF
TGTGCCATCAGTGAGTACAATGAGCAGTTCTTC
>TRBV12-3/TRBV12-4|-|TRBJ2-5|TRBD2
CAGSLAFRTSGNEEETQYF
TGTGCCGGCAGTTTAGCTTTCAGGACTAGCGGGAATGAGGAAGAGACCCAGTACTTC
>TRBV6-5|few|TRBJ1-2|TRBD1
CASSYSAGTATFYGYTF
TGTGCCAGCAGTTACTCAGCCGGGACAGCTACCTTCTATGGCTACACCTTC
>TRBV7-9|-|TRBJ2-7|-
CASSLDGGEQYF
TGTGCCAGCAGCTTAGATGGAGGCGAGCAGTACTTC